One sample yielded the 2 T cell receptor beta chains listed below, sequenced in a study of molecular identifiers for immune sequencing clone quantification. Each CDR3 protein is one row after TCRdb ran MiXCR on the PCR reads. This sample has about 510,000 distinct CDR3 sequences, with 20% to 25% found just once. Sequenced material: naive CD8+ T cells from blood, with Jurkat cell RNA spiked in. The subset denotes: FACS-sorted CD8+CD4-CCR7+CD45RA+ naive T cells. These receptors came from a human donor in good health. Some libraries in this study had Jurkat cell RNA spiked in.

This clonotype appeared many times. The V gene is TRBV12-3 or TRBV12-4, the J gene TRBJ2-3; D is ambiguous. The CDR3 length is 13 residues. V dropped 7 bases and J dropped 3 bases, with 11 bases sitting between them. The CDR3 coding sequence is TGTGCCAGCATGGTCCCCGGAACAGATACGCAGTATTTT. Translation: CASMVPGTDTQYF.

This clonotype was detected ten times or more. The chain combines TRBV4-3 with TRBJ2-7; 9 bases align to TRBD2. The CDR3 is made up of 16 amino acids. Germline V lookup: CDR1 LGHNA, CDR2 YSLEER. V lost 0 bases to trimming and J lost 3 bases; unmatched junction nucleotides: 6. CDR3 loop: CASSQDVLAGYYEQYF. The CDR3 bases are TGCGCCAGCAGCCAAGATGTTCTAGCGGGATACTACGAGCAGTACTTC.